Listed here are 23 T cell receptor beta chains from one sample, sequenced in a study of blood T cell repertoires in COVID-19. Here immunoSEQ multiplex PCR was the method, and the copy in TCRdb shows in-frame clones only, minus some. The top ten hold 7% to 10% of the sample, which has 130,000 to 150,000 clones, approximately 80% seen once. Material for sequencing was peripheral blood. The origin of the receptors is a human donor in a cohort sampled during active COVID-19.

This clone was counted a few times. The chain carries TRBV5-1 and TRBJ1-1, with 7 positions matching TRBD1. The CDR3 covers 14 residues. Germline CDR1 and CDR2: SGHRS and YFSETQ. Trimming took 4 bases from V and 3 from J; bases not matched to a gene: 6. This CDR3 is CASSRTGSYTEAFF. The CDR3 coding sequence is TGCGCCAGCAGCCGGACAGGCAGCTACACTGAAGCTTTCTTT. The whole variable domain, filled in from reference TRBV5-1 and TRBJ1-1, reads KAGVTQTPRYLIKTRGQQVTLSCSPISGHRSVSWYQQTPGQGLQFLFEYFSETQRNKGNFPGRFSGRQFSNSRSEMNVSTLELGDSALYLCASSRTGSYTEAFFGQGTRLTVV.

This clone was counted a few times. This chain joins TRBV7-3 and TRBJ2-1, with 12 nucleotides matching TRBD2. The CDR3 contains 16 residues. Per the germline V gene, CDR1 is SGHTA and CDR2 is FQGTGA. With V trimmed by 5 bases and J by 2 bases, 4 bases remained unmatched. The CDR3 sequence is CASSPSGRATYNEQFF. CDR3 nucleotide sequence: TGTGCCAGCAGCCCTAGCGGGAGGGCAACCTACAATGAGCAGTTCTTC.

In its sample, this clone was seen a few times. The V gene is TRBV3-1 (or the pseudogene TRBV3-2), the J gene TRBJ2-1; 8 bases match TRBD2. J gave up 5 bases and V 2 bases, and 5 bases lay outside the gene matches. The CDR3 has 15 amino acids. CDR1 is LGHDT and CDR2 is YNNKEL in the germline V gene (reference sequence). The CDR3 loop reads CASSQREGPNNEQFF. Here the CDR3 DNA reads TGTGCCAGCAGCCAACGGGAGGGACCCAACAATGAGCAGTTCTTC.

A single count supports this clone. CDR3 region: CASSLPGGRKRSYEQYF. CDR3 bases: TGTGCCAGCAGCCTTCCGGGGGGGCGCAAAAGGTCCTACGAGCAGTACTTC. The J gene is TRBJ2-7, the V gene TRBV7-9; 8 bases are a match to TRBD2. The CDR3 consists of 17 residues. V dropped 5 bases and J dropped 1; count of bases not matched to a gene: 13. Germline CDR1 reads SEHNR; CDR2 reads FQNEAQ (reference sequence).

The chain combines TRBV29-1 with TRBJ2-7; TRBD1 matches 7 bases. The trim removed 2 bases at V and 4 bases at J, leaving 8 bases unmatched. Germline lookup yields CDR1 SQVTM and CDR2 ANQGSEA. The CDR3 runs 14 residues. CDR3 nucleotides: TGCAGCGTTGAACCACAGGGGTCTTCTTACGAGCAGTACTTC. Its translation: CSVEPQGSSYEQYF.

The CDR3 region is CATSKAGMGPEQFF. DNA of the CDR3: TGTGCCACCAGTAAAGCGGGAATGGGGCCTGAGCAGTTCTTC. This sequence joins TRBV24-1 and TRBJ2-1; 7 positions agree with TRBD2. The CDR3 runs 14 residues. The trim removed 6 bases at V and 9 bases at J, leaving 10 bases unmatched. Germline V gene sequence: CDR1 KGHDR, CDR2 SFDVKD.

V usage is TRBV5-6 and J usage is TRBJ1-4, with 7 bases identical to TRBD1. CDR1 SGHDT and CDR2 YYEEEE come from the germline V gene. Trimming at V came to 2 bases and at J to 0 bases, leaving 4 bases not matched to a gene. CDR3 length: 16 residues. For the CDR3, the DNA is TGTGCCAGCAGCTTAGCAGGGGGTTCAACTAATGAAAAACTGTTTTTT. Translated, it gives CASSLAGGSTNEKLFF.

As DNA, the CDR3 is TGTGCCAGCAGCCCTAGGACAGGGGGCTATGGCTACACCTTC. Encoded protein: CASSPRTGGYGYTF. The gene calls are TRBV3-1 (or the pseudogene TRBV3-2) and TRBJ1-2; 10 nucleotides match TRBD1. V lost 4 bases, J lost 4 bases, and 3 bases stayed unmatched. Germline-derived CDR1 and CDR2 are LGHDT and YNNKEL (reference sequence). The CDR3 is 14 residues long.

The V gene is TRBV24-1, the J gene TRBJ1-5; D is undetermined. V was cut by 6 bases and J by 7 bases, with 9 bases left in between. Germline loops: CDR1 KGHDR, CDR2 SFDVKD. The CDR3 extends over 12 amino acids. In DNA, the CDR3 is TGTGCCACCAGTTACCCGGGGCAGCCCCAGCATTTT. Its translation is CATSYPGQPQHF.

J is TRBJ2-5 and V is TRBV7-8; 9 bases line up with TRBD1. CDR1 and CDR2 from the germline V gene are SGHVS and FQNEAQ. This CDR3 contains 16 residues. Germline trimming cut 5 bases from V and 2 bases from J; bases unmatched to any gene: 9. The CDR3 reads CASSRTDRGIQETQYF. The CDR3 bases are TGTGCCAGCAGCCGGACCGACAGGGGGATTCAAGAGACCCAGTACTTC.

The rearrangement links TRBV24-1 to TRBJ2-7; 8 bases align to TRBD1. V lost 1 base and J lost 6; bases outside the gene matches: 10. Germline loops: CDR1 KGHDR, CDR2 SFDVKD. The CDR3 contains 16 residues. In nucleotides, the CDR3 is TGTGCCACCAGTGATTTCCGTGACAGGGGAGTGGGCGAGCAGTACTTC. It codes for CATSDFRDRGVGEQYF.

This chain uses TRBV4-2 with TRBJ2-5, with TRBD1 matching 8 bases. J lost 4 bases, V lost 0 bases, and 13 bases had no gene match. CDR1 and CDR2 from the germline V gene are LGHNA and YNFKEQ. The CDR3 length is 18 residues. This CDR3 is CASSQEAVRAGGRETQYF. As DNA, the CDR3 is TGTGCCAGCAGCCAAGAGGCTGTCCGGGCAGGGGGCCGAGAGACCCAGTACTTC.

This clone showed up just a few times. The chain couples TRBV28 to TRBJ2-7; D is uncertain. Germline CDR1 reads MDHEN; CDR2 reads SYDVKM. The CDR3 is made up of 13 amino acids. Between the trimmed V and J ends, which lost 0 bases and 2 bases, there was a span of 5 bases. CDR3 DNA: TGTGCCAGCAGTTTATGGCAGACCTACGAGCAGTACTTC. It specifies CASSLWQTYEQYF.

As concerns this clone: At one end, the junction sequence differs from germline, possibly due to a read error. Here the CDR3 reads CASGQDLTGAYEQYF. In nucleotides, the CDR3 is TGCGCCAGCGGCCAAGATTTGACAGGGGCCTACGAGCAGTACTTC. The chain uses TRBV4-3 and TRBJ2-7; 8 bases match TRBD1. Germline CDR1 reads LGHNA; CDR2 reads YSLEER. The CDR3 consists of 15 residues.

The V gene is TRBV29-1, the J gene TRBJ2-1, with TRBD1 matching 7 bases. With 6 bases clipped from V and 5 bases from J, the junction kept 13 bases outside the gene matches. Germline values: CDR1 SQVTM, CDR2 ANQGSEA. The length of the CDR3 is 15 residues. DNA for the CDR3: TGCAGCGTAATCAGAACAGGGGACAACGACAATGAGCAGTTCTTC. It codes for CSVIRTGDNDNEQFF.

The chain combines TRBV13 with TRBJ1-4, with D possibly being TRBD1 (6 bases). Between the trimmed V and J ends, which lost 0 bases and 8 bases, there was a span of 7 bases. In germline, CDR1 is PRHDT, CDR2 FYEKMQ (reference sequence). This CDR3 comprises 13 residues. CDR3 sequence: CASSLGTGEKLFF. The CDR3 coding sequence is TGTGCCAGCAGCTTAGGCACAGGGGAAAAACTGTTTTTT.

The V call is TRBV7-9, the J call TRBJ2-7; 10 bases are shared with TRBD1. The CDR3 has 15 amino acids. CDR1 is SEHNR and CDR2 is FQNEAQ in the germline V gene (reference sequence). The J segment lost 4 bases and the V segment lost 0 bases, leaving 3 bases of the junction unmatched. The CDR3 reads CASSLADRGRYEQYF. In DNA form, the CDR3 reads TGTGCCAGCAGCTTAGCAGACAGGGGGCGGTACGAGCAGTACTTC.

This clone showed up just a few times. The rearrangement uses TRBV2 and TRBJ1-4; TRBD1 is a possible D gene (5 bases). The ends were cut back, 7 bases at V and 8 bases at J, with 17 bases in the middle. In germline, CDR1 is SNHLY, CDR2 FYNNEI. The CDR3 length is 14 residues. CDR3 sequence (DNA): TGTGCCAGCACCGAGGGGAGGCTGGAGGAAAAACTGTTTTTT. Translating it yields CASTEGRLEEKLFF.

The rearrangement links TRBV4-3 to TRBJ2-1, with D unresolved. Trimming removed 0 bases from V and 0 bases from J, with 12 bases in between. The germline gives CDR1 LGHNA, CDR2 YSLEER. CDR3 size: 17 residues. The CDR3 reads CASSQDPYRSSYNEQFF. CDR3 nucleotides: TGCGCCAGCAGCCAAGATCCCTATCGGAGCTCCTACAATGAGCAGTTCTTC.

The chain is built from TRBV19 and TRBJ2-7, with TRBD1 matching over 8 bases. Germline CDR1 LNHDA, CDR2 SQIVND (reference sequence). This CDR3 has 15 amino acids. The V and J ends lost 2 bases and 0 bases, in that order; junction bases with no gene match: 3. In DNA, the CDR3 is TGTGCCAGTAGTATACGGACAGGGACCTCCTACGAGCAGTACTTC. This sequence encodes CASSIRTGTSYEQYF.

This clone was found a few times. The chain links TRBV28 to TRBJ1-1, with D perhaps TRBD1 (6 bases). Germline assignment: CDR1 MDHEN and CDR2 SYDVKM. Trimming removed 6 bases at V and 3 bases at J, with 17 bases between. The CDR3 is 15 amino acids. Written as DNA, the CDR3 is TGTGCCAGCAGGCCGATTTTACAGGGTTACACTGAAGCTTTCTTT. Encoded protein: CASRPILQGYTEAFF. The full variable domain, its missing parts supplied by reference TRBV28 and TRBJ1-1, is DVKVTQSSRYLVKRTGEKVFLECVQDMDHENMFWYRQDPGLGLRLIYFSYDVKMKEKGDIPEGYSVSREKKERFSLILESASTNQTSMYLCASRPILQGYTEAFFGQGTRLTVV.

The V gene is TRBV28, the J gene TRBJ1-5, with D possibly matching TRBD1 (5 bases). V lost 6 bases to trimming and J lost 7 bases, with 16 bases between them. The CDR3 is 14 amino acids. Germline CDR1 and CDR2: MDHEN and SYDVKM. CDR3 amino acids: CASRARQRAQPQHF. The CDR3 DNA reads TGTGCCAGCAGGGCAAGACAGAGAGCCCAGCCCCAGCATTTT.

J is TRBJ2-7 and V is TRBV28; possibly TRBD1 for D (5 bases). The CDR3 contains 15 residues. Trimming removed 1 base from V and 3 bases from J, with 13 bases in between. The germline V gene encodes CDR1 MDHEN and CDR2 SYDVKM. In DNA, the CDR3 is TGTGCCAGCAGTTTATCCCCCGGCGACAGCTACGAGCAGTACTTC. This gives the protein CASSLSPGDSYEQYF.